One and the same sample provided the 6 T cell receptor beta chains below, sequenced in a study of blood T cell repertoires in COVID-19. Repertoires were generated with immunoSEQ multiplex PCR, while TCRdb's copy carries only in-frame clones and drops some. Seen here are 250,000 to 300,000 clones, 88% observed once, and the top ten hold approximately 1%. The sample comprised PBMCs or T cells enriched from blood (not recorded which). These receptors all come from a woman in her twenties or thirties who had recovered from COVID-19.

This clone was detected once. V is TRBV21-1 and J is TRBJ2-5; TRBD2 is the table's D call and was not checked against the DNA. TRBV21-1 corresponds to a pseudogene. The CDR3 sequence is 9 residues long. CDR3 in DNA: TGTGCCAGCTCGTCGACCCAGTACTTC. It specifies CASSSTQYF.

The chain carries TRBV3-1 (or the pseudogene TRBV3-2) and TRBJ1-3, with no clear D. V shed 1 base and J shed 2 bases, with 6 bases lying between them. Germline lookup yields CDR1 LGHDT and CDR2 YNNKEL (reference sequence). The CDR3 sequence is 14 residues long. In DNA, the CDR3 is TGTGCCAGCAGCCAAGGAGTTCCTGGAAACACCATATATTTT. As protein: CASSQGVPGNTIYF.

V usage is TRBV14 and J usage is TRBJ1-2, with D maybe TRBD1 (6 bases). CDR3 length equals 13 residues. Deletions cut 4 bases from V and 7 bases from J, with 13 bases between. Per the germline V gene, CDR1 is SGHDN and CDR2 is FVKESK. The DNA of the CDR3 is TGTGCCAGCAGCCGTCAAGGGGGTAGTGGCTACACCTTC. Its translation: CASSRQGGSGYTF.

The CDR3 nucleotides read TGTGCCAGCAGCTTAAGTCGGCTCGGAATAGCGGGGGACAAAGAGACCCAGTACTTC. Translation gives CASSLSRLGIAGDKETQYF. The chain couples TRBV11-3 to TRBJ2-5, with TRBD2 matching over 9 bases. In germline, CDR1 is SGHNT, CDR2 YENEEA. J was trimmed by 3 bases and V by 2 bases; bases with no gene match: 16. CDR3 length: 19 amino acids.

The genes are TRBV28 and TRBJ2-2; 8 bases match TRBD1. Germline lookup yields CDR1 MDHEN and CDR2 SYDVKM. The V gene end was trimmed by 5 bases and the J gene end by 4 bases; junction bases not matched to a gene: 9. The CDR3 covers 16 residues. The CDR3 region is CASSILNDRGTGELFF. As DNA, the CDR3 is TGTGCCAGCAGTATACTTAACGACAGGGGCACCGGGGAGCTGTTTTTT. The full variable domain, with the rest looked up from reference TRBV28 and TRBJ2-2, is DVKVTQSSRYLVKRTGEKVFLECVQDMDHENMFWYRQDPGLGLRLIYFSYDVKMKEKGDIPEGYSVSREKKERFSLILESASTNQTSMYLCASSILNDRGTGELFFGEGSRLTVL.

The V and J genes are TRBV21-1 and TRBJ2-2; the D segment call TRBD2 is taken from the table without a DNA check. TRBV21-1 is listed as a pseudogene. The CDR3 sequence is 17 residues long. CDR3 sequence: CASSEGLAGAYTGELFF. The CDR3 DNA sequence: TGTGCCAGCAGCGAGGGACTAGCGGGTGCCTACACCGGGGAGCTGTTTTTT.